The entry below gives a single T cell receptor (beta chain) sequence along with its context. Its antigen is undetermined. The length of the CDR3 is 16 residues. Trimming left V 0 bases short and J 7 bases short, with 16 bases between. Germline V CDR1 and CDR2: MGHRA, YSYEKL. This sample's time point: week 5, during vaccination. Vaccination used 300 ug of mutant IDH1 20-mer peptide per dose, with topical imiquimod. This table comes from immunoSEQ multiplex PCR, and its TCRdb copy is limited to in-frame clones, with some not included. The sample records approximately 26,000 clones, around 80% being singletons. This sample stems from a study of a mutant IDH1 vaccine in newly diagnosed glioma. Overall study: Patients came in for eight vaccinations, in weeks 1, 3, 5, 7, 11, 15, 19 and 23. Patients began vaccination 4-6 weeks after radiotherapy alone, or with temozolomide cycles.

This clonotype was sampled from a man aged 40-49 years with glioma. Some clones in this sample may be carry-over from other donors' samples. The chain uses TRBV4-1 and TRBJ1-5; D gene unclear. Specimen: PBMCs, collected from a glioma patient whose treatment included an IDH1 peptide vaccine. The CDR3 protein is CASSQETILRRQPQHF. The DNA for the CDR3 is TGCGCCAGCAGCCAAGAAACAATATTAAGAAGACAGCCCCAGCATTTT.